This is a list of T cell receptor beta chains from one sample in a study of blood T cell repertoires in COVID-19. TCRdb's copy holds only in-frame clones and misses some; the assay was immunoSEQ multiplex PCR. The sample records approximately 190,000 clones, roughly 89% being singletons. Sequenced input: PBMCs or T cells enriched from blood (not recorded which). The receptors come from a woman under 40 who had been exposed to COVID-19. The CDR3 runs from the conserved cysteine through the conserved F or W. D genes are given only for firm matches. The size entry is marked missing in some rows and otherwise reads once, few, many or a size class.

d_call: TRBD1
v_call: TRBV5-3
clone_size: NA
j_call: TRBJ1-1
cdr3_length: 15
cdr3_nt: TGTGCCATCAAAGGACAGGGGGCGGTTAACACTGAAGCTTTCTTT
cdr3_aa: CAIKGQGAVNTEAFF

d_call: NA
v_call: TRBV9
clone_size: NA
j_call: TRBJ2-7
cdr3_length: 14
cdr3_nt: TGTGCCAGCAGCGTAGGGCAGTTAAGCTACGAGCAGTACTTC
cdr3_aa: CASSVGQLSYEQYF

d_call: NA
v_call: TRBV7-9
clone_size: NA
j_call: TRBJ1-3
cdr3_length: 15
cdr3_nt: TGTGCCAGCAGCTTTACGACGGGTCTTGGAAACACCATATATTTT
cdr3_aa: CASSFTTGLGNTIYF

d_call: NA
v_call: TRBV5-1
clone_size: NA
j_call: TRBJ2-7
cdr3_length: 13
cdr3_nt: TGCGCCAGCAGCCCTGTGGGGCTCGACGAGCAGTACTTC
cdr3_aa: CASSPVGLDEQYF

d_call: TRBD2
v_call: TRBV6-5
clone_size: NA
j_call: TRBJ2-3
cdr3_length: 16
cdr3_nt: TGTGCCAGCAGTTACTCTAGCGGGGGCGCGGTAGATACGCAGTATTTT
cdr3_aa: CASSYSSGGAVDTQYF

d_call: TRBD1
v_call: TRBV4-2
clone_size: NA
j_call: TRBJ1-6
cdr3_length: 14
cdr3_nt: TGTGCCAGCAGCCAAACAGGGGGCAATTCACCCCTCCACTTT
cdr3_aa: CASSQTGGNSPLHF

d_call: TRBD1
v_call: TRBV5-1
clone_size: NA
j_call: TRBJ1-2
cdr3_length: 15
cdr3_nt: TGCGCCAGCAGCCAAACCGGGACAGGGGTCTATGGCTACACCTTC
cdr3_aa: CASSQTGTGVYGYTF

d_call: NA
v_call: TRBV13
clone_size: NA
j_call: TRBJ1-4
cdr3_length: 14
cdr3_nt: TGTGCCAGCAGCTTTGGCGGAGGAAGTGAAAAACTGTTTTTT
cdr3_aa: CASSFGGGSEKLFF

d_call: NA
v_call: TRBV7-6
clone_size: NA
j_call: TRBJ2-5
cdr3_length: 13
cdr3_nt: TGTGCCAGCAGCGCCTCAGGGGGGGAGACCCAGTACTTC
cdr3_aa: CASSASGGETQYF

d_call: NA
v_call: TRBV28
clone_size: NA
j_call: TRBJ2-6
cdr3_length: 17
cdr3_nt: TGTGCCAGCACCCTTGCCGGGACACTCTCTGGGGCCAACGTCCTGACTTTC
cdr3_aa: CASTLAGTLSGANVLTF

d_call: TRBD1
v_call: TRBV9
clone_size: NA
j_call: TRBJ2-2
cdr3_length: 17
cdr3_nt: TGTGCCAGCAGTATAAGCCGACAGGGGGGAAGTACCGGGGAGCTGTTTTTT
cdr3_aa: CASSISRQGGSTGELFF

d_call: TRBD1
v_call: TRBV27
clone_size: NA
j_call: TRBJ2-7
cdr3_length: 14
cdr3_nt: TGTGCCAGCAGTTTGCAGGGGGCGAATTACGAGCAGTACTTC
cdr3_aa: CASSLQGANYEQYF

d_call: NA
v_call: TRBV19
clone_size: NA
j_call: TRBJ1-1
cdr3_length: 14
cdr3_nt: TGTGCCAGTAGGAATTTCCGGGGAAGCACTGAAGCTTTCTTT
cdr3_aa: CASRNFRGSTEAFF

d_call: NA
v_call: TRBV29-1
clone_size: NA
j_call: TRBJ2-2
cdr3_length: 13
cdr3_nt: TGCAGCGCCCGTCCGTTATCCGGCGGGGAGCTGTTTTTT
cdr3_aa: CSARPLSGGELFF

d_call: TRBD1
v_call: TRBV5-6
clone_size: once
j_call: TRBJ1-2
cdr3_length: 16
cdr3_nt: TGTGCCAGCAGCTTGGGAGGACAGGGGGTTAACTATGGCTACACCTTC
cdr3_aa: CASSLGGQGVNYGYTF

d_call: NA
v_call: TRBV5-5
clone_size: once
j_call: TRBJ1-6
cdr3_length: 12
cdr3_nt: TGTGCCAGCAGCTCATCATTCTCACCCCTCCACTTT
cdr3_aa: CASSSSFSPLHF

d_call: TRBD2
v_call: TRBV7-8
clone_size: NA
j_call: TRBJ2-3
cdr3_length: 16
cdr3_nt: TGTGCCAGCAGCTATGGGACTAGCGGGGGGGCTGATACGCAGTATTTT
cdr3_aa: CASSYGTSGGADTQYF